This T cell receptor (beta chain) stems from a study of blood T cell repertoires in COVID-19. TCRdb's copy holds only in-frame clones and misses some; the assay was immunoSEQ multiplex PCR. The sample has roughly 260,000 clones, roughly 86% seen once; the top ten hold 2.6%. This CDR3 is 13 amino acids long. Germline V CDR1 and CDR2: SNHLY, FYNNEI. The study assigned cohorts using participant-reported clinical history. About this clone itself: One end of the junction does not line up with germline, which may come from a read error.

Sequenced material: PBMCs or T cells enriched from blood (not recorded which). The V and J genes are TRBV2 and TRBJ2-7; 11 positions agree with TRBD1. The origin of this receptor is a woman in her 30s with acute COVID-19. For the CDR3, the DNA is TGTGCCAGCAGACGGACAGGGGGCGAATTCGAGATCTTC. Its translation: CASRRTGGEFEIF.